The 4 T cell receptor beta chains in this list originate from one sample, sequenced in a study of shared clonotypes between healthy human individuals. Repertoires were generated with immunoSEQ multiplex PCR, while TCRdb's copy carries only in-frame clones and drops some. The data show about 1 million clones, around 76% seen once. The sequenced material came from memory CD4+ T cells sorted from blood. This sample's subset: CD45RA-negative fraction. These receptors all stem from a man between 18 and 35 years old in good health.

CDR3 sequence reads: CASSLMANTEAFF. CDR3 DNA: TGCGCCAGCAGCTTAATGGCGAACACTGAAGCTTTCTTT. The chain has TRBV5-1 and TRBJ1-1; no reliable D call. This CDR3 comprises 13 residues. Per germline, CDR1 SGHRS and CDR2 YFSETQ. V lost 2 bases to trimming and J lost 1 base, with 6 bases between them.

This clone has a single count. J is TRBJ2-7 and V is TRBV30; 14 nucleotides agree with TRBD2. The trim removed 2 bases at V and 6 bases at J, leaving 6 bases unmatched. The CDR3 loop spans 15 amino acids. Per the germline V gene, CDR1 is GTSNPN and CDR2 is SVGIG (reference sequence). DNA for the CDR3: TGTGCCTGGAGTTACCGGGGACTAGCGGGAGTCGAGCAGTACTTC. Its translation is CAWSYRGLAGVEQYF.

The rearrangement uses TRBV7-3 and TRBJ1-5; D is unresolved. This CDR3 is 13 amino acids long. V was trimmed by 2 bases and J by 7 bases, leaving 9 bases between them. Germline V gene sequence: CDR1 SGHTA, CDR2 FQGTGA. This CDR3 is CASSLGPGQPQHF. As DNA, the CDR3 is TGTGCCAGCAGCTTAGGCCCGGGGCAGCCCCAGCATTTT.

V usage is TRBV6-5 and J usage is TRBJ2-7; 9 bases agree with TRBD1. CDR1 and CDR2 (germline): MNHEY, SVGAGI. Losses at the gene ends were 2 bases for V and 5 bases for J; bases not matched to a gene: 7. The CDR3 is 15 amino acids. Here the CDR3 reads CASSYRGQGPHEQYF. The CDR3 nucleotides are TGTGCCAGCAGTTACAGAGGACAGGGGCCCCACGAGCAGTACTTC.